This T cell receptor beta chain emerged from a study of radiotherapy plus CTLA-4 blockade in lung cancer. Study-level information: In 18% of patients, objective responses were seen; approximately 31% had disease control.

Worth noting for this clone: The target antigen is unknown.

Clones were sequenced by immunoSEQ multiplex PCR, and TCRdb holds only the in-frame ones, with some missing. This table has 55,000 to 65,000 clones, around 77% appearing once. V lost 5 bases and J lost 2, with 8 bases in between. Looked up from germline, CDR1 is KGHSH and CDR2 is LQKENI. The CDR3 covers 13 residues. Study-level points and caveats: Clones of tumor-derived TCRs expanded in blood after radiotherapy plus ipilimumab.

This clonotype was sampled from a human donor with non-small cell lung cancer who had a complete response to radiotherapy plus ipilimumab. This chain uses TRBV18 with TRBJ2-3, with unresolved D. Sequenced material: peripheral blood, taken from a patient treated with radiotherapy plus ipilimumab. CDR3: CASSTALTDTQYF. CDR3 sequence (DNA): TGTGCCAGCTCAACAGCCCTCACAGATACGCAGTATTTT.